Listed here are 2 T cell receptor beta chains from one sample, sequenced in a study of T cells in Graves' hyperthyroidism and ophthalmopathy. Authors of the study amplified TCR beta CDR3 regions from RNA transcripts. The primer set for the first-round RT-PCR of the TCR CDR3 was HTBI. TCRdb called the multiplex PCR reads again in MiXCR, with one record for every CDR3 protein. The sample consists of some 550,000 distinct CDR3 sequences, around 20% of them appearing once. The sample comprised blood. The receptors were gathered from a young man with Graves' hyperthyroidism.

This clonotype was counted at least ten times. V gene TRBV12-3 or TRBV12-4 combines with J gene TRBJ1-1; possible D gene TRBD1, 6 bases. Trimming stripped 7 bases from V and 0 bases from J, with 9 bases between. The CDR3 consists of 13 residues. CDR3 coding DNA: TGTGCCAGCACGGGACATATGAACACTGAAGCTTTCTTT. The encoded protein is CASTGHMNTEAFF.

This clonotype was counted a few times. The gene calls are TRBV29-1 and TRBJ1-5; 7 bases line up with TRBD1. Germline CDR1 SQVTM, CDR2 ANQGSEA. This CDR3 has 17 residues. V gave up 5 bases and J gave up 5 bases; unmatched junction bases: 18. The CDR3 nucleotides read TGCAGCGTTAGGGTGGGACAGCTTGGGAGAGAGGATCAGCCCCAGCATTTT. Protein: CSVRVGQLGREDQPQHF.